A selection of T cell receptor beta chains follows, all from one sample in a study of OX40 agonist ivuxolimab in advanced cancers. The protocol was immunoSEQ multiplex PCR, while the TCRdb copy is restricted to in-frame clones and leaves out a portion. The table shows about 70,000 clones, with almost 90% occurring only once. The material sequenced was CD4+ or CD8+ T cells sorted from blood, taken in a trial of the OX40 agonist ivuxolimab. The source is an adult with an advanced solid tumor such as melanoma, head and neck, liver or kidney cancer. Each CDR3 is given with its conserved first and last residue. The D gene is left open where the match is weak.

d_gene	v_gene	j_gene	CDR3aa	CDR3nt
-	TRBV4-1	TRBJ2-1	CASSQSGTSSYNEQFF	TGCGCCAGCAGCCAGTCAGGGACGAGCTCCTACAATGAGCAGTTCTTC
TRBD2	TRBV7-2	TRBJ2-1	CASSLQRGGVEQFF	TGTGCCAGCAGCCTGCAGCGGGGAGGAGTTGAGCAGTTCTTC
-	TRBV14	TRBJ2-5	CASSQDFAAQQYF	TGTGCCAGCAGCCAAGATTTCGCGGCCCAACAGTACTTC
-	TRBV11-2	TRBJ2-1	CASSLVPGRGEQFF	TGTGCCAGCAGCTTAGTCCCGGGACGGGGTGAGCAGTTCTTC
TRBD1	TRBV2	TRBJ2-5	CASSEGAGGRETQYF	TGTGCCAGCAGTGAAGGGGCAGGGGGACGAGAGACCCAGTACTTC
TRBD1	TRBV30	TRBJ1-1	CAWSVDRGVTEAFF	TGTGCCTGGAGTGTCGACAGGGGAGTCACTGAAGCTTTCTTT
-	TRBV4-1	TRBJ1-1	CASSQERTEAFF	TGCGCCAGCAGCCAAGAAAGGACTGAAGCTTTCTTT
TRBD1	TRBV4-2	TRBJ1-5	CASSQGPGTGVQPQHF	TGTGCCAGCAGCCAAGGGCCCGGGACAGGGGTTCAGCCCCAGCATTTT
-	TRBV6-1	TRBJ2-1	CASRDRLYNEQFF	TGTGCCAGCAGGGACAGACTCTACAATGAGCAGTTCTTC
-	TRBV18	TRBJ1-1	CASSPGTENTEAFF	TGTGCCAGCTCACCTGGGACGGAGAACACTGAAGCTTTCTTT